The entry that follows covers one T cell receptor (beta chain) sequence. This sample was included in a study of Ad26.COV2.S vaccination and SARS-CoV-2 variants. Treatment: about 20 received Ad26.COV2.S at low or high dose, single or two shots; several received placebo; per-sample allocation not given. Samples were taken on day 63 after the first vaccine or placebo injection. Vaccination employed an Ad26 vector expressing the Wuhan-strain SARS-CoV-2 spike. Germline CDR1 is MNHEY and CDR2 is SMNVEV (reference sequence). V dropped 5 bases and J dropped 6; count of bases not matched to a gene: 13. There are 16 residues in the CDR3. Repertoires were generated with immunoSEQ multiplex PCR, while TCRdb's copy carries only in-frame clones and drops some. This sample has about 350,000 clones, with about 85% found just once.

V usage is TRBV27 and J usage is TRBJ1-2, with TRBD1 matching 9 bases. The specimen comprised peripheral blood, sampled in a trial of Ad26.COV2.S vaccine versus placebo. This receptor was identified in a person between 18 and 65 years old who received the Ad26.COV2.S COVID-19 vaccine or a placebo. The CDR3 sequence is CASSHPPGTGSDGYTF. CDR3 nucleotide sequence: TGTGCCAGCAGTCACCCTCCCGGGACAGGGTCGGATGGCTACACCTTC.